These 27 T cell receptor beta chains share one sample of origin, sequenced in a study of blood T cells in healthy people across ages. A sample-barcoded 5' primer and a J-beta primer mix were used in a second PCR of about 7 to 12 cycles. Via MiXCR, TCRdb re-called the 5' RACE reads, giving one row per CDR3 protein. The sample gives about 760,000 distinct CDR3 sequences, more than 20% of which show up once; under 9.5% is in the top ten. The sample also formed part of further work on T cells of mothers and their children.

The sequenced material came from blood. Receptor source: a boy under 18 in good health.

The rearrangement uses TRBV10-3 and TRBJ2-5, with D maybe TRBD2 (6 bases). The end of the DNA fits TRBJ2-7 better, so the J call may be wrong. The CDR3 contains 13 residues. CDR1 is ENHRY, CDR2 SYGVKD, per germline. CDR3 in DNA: TGTGCCATCAGTGGGGGGGATGGCTACGAGCAGTACTTC. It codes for CAISGGDGYEQYF.

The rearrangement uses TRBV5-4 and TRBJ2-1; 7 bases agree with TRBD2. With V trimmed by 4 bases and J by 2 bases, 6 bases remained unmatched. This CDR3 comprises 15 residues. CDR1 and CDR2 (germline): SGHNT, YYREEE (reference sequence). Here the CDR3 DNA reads TGTGCCAGCAGCGTTACTAGCGAGACCTACAATGAGCAGTTCTTC. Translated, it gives CASSVTSETYNEQFF. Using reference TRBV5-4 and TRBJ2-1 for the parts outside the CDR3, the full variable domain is ETGVTQSPTHLIKTRGQQVTLRCSSQSGHNTVSWYQQALGQGPQFIFQYYREEENGRGNFPPRFSGLQFPNYSSELNVNALELDDSALYLCASSVTSETYNEQFFGPGTRLTVL.

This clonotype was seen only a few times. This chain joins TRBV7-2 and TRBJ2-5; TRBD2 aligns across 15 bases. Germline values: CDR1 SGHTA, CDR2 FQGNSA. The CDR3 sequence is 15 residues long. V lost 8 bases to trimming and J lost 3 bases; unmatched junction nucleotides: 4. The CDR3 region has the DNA TGTGCCAGCTCTTGGACTAGCGGGAGGGAAGAGACCCAGTACTTC. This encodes CASSWTSGREETQYF.

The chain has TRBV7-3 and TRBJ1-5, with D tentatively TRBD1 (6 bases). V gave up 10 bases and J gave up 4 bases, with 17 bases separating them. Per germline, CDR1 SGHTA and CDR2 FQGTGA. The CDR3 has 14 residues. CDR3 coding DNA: TGTGCCACCAACGAGGACAGCTCTAATCAGCCCCAGCATTTT. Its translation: CATNEDSSNQPQHF.

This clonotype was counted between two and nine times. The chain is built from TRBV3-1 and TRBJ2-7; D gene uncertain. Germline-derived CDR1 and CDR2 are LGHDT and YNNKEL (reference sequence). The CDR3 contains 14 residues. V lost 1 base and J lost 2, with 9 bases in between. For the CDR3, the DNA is TGTGCCAGCAGCCAAGCTATGGGTCCCTACGAGCAGTACTTC. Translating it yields CASSQAMGPYEQYF.

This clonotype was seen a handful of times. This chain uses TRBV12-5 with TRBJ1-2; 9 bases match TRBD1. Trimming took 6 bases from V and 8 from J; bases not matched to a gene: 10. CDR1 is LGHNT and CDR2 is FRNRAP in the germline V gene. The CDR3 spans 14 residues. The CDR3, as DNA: TGTGCTAGTGGCCCCGGACAGGGGACGCGGGGCTACACCTTC. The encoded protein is CASGPGQGTRGYTF.

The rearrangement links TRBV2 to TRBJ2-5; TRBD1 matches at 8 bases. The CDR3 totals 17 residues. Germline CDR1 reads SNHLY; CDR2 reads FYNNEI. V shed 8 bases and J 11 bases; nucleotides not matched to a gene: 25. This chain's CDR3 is CASRTPQGDRSGYQQYF. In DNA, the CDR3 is TGTGCCAGCCGAACCCCCCAGGGGGACAGGTCCGGGTACCAGCAGTACTTC.

In nucleotides, the CDR3 is TGTGCCAGCAGCCTGTATGGGACAGGGGACACAGATACGCAGTATTTT. This encodes CASSLYGTGDTDTQYF. The chain recombines TRBV3-1 with TRBJ2-3, with 10 bases matching TRBD1. This CDR3 has 16 amino acids. In germline, CDR1 is LGHDT, CDR2 YNNKEL (reference sequence). The V segment lost 4 bases and the J segment 2 bases; nucleotides outside the gene matches: 6.

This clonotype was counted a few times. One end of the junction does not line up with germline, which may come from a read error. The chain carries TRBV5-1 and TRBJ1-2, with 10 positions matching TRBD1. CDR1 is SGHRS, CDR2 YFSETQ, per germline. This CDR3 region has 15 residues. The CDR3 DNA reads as TGCGTCAGCAGCGCGGAGACGACAGGGGGCCGAGGCTACACCTTC. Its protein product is CVSSAETTGGRGYTF.

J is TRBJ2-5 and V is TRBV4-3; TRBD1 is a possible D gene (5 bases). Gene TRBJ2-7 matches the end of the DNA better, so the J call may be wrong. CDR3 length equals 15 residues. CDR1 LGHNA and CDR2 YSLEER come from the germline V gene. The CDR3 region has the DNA TGCGCCAGCAGCCAAGACAGGGAACGAGTCTACGAGCAGTACTTC. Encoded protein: CASSQDRERVYEQYF.

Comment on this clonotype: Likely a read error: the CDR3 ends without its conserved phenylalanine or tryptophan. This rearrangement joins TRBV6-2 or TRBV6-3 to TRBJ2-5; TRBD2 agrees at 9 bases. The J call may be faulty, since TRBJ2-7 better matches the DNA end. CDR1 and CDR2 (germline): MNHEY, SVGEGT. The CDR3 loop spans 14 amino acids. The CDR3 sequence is CASSTGTSSYEQYL. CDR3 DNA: TGTGCCAGCAGCACCGGGACTAGCAGTTACGAGCAGTACCTC.

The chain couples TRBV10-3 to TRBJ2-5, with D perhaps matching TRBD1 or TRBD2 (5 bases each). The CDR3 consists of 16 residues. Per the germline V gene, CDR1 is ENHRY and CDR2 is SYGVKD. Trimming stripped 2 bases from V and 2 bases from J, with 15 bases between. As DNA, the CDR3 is TGTGCCATCAGTGAGACCAAAGGGACCCTACAAGAGACCCAGTACTTC. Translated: CAISETKGTLQETQYF.

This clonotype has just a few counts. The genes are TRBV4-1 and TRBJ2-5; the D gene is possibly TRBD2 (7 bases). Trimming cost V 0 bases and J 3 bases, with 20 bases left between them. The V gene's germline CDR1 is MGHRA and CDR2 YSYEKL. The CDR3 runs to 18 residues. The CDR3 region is CASSQDPPHTGREETQYF. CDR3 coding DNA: TGCGCCAGCAGCCAAGACCCCCCACACACAGGGAGGGAAGAGACCCAGTACTTC.

The CDR3 bases are TGTGCCAGCAGCCCACGGGGGCTCTTAGATACGCAGTATTTT. Encoded protein: CASSPRGLLDTQYF. The chain recombines TRBV9 with TRBJ2-3; D is possibly TRBD1 or TRBD2 (6 bases each). V lost 4 bases and J lost 5, with 14 bases in between. The CDR3 has 14 amino acids. The germline V gene has CDR1 SGDLS and CDR2 YYNGEE.

The CDR3 sequence: CASSPRTEGGSYEQYF. DNA of the CDR3: TGTGCCAGCAGCCCGAGGACAGAGGGGGGATCCTACGAGCAGTACTTC. The V call is TRBV7-8, the J call TRBJ2-7, with D perhaps assigned TRBD1 or TRBD2 (6 bases each). V was pared by 5 bases and J by 1 base, with 18 bases between. The CDR3 is 16 residues long. Germline V gene data show CDR1 as SGHVS and CDR2 as FQNEAQ.

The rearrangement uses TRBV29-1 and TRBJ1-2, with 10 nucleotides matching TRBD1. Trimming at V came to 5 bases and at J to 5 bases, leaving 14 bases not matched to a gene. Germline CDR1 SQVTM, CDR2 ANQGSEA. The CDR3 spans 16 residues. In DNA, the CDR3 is TGCAGCGTTCCCGACCGACAGGGGGCGCGCCCATATGGCTACACCTTC. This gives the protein CSVPDRQGARPYGYTF.

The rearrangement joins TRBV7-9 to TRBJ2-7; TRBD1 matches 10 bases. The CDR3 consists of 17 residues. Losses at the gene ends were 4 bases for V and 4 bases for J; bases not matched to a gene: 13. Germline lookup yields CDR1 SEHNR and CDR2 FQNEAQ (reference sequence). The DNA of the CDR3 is TGTGCCAGCAGCTGGCGCTACGGGACAGGGGCTGGGTACGAGCAGTACTTC. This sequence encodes CASSWRYGTGAGYEQYF.

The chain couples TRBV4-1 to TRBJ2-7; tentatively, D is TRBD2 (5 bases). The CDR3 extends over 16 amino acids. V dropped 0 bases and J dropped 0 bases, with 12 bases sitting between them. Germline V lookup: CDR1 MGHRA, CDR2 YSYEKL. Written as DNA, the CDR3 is TGCGCCAGCAGCCAAGATTCTACTGGAGGCTCCTACGAGCAGTACTTC. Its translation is CASSQDSTGGSYEQYF.

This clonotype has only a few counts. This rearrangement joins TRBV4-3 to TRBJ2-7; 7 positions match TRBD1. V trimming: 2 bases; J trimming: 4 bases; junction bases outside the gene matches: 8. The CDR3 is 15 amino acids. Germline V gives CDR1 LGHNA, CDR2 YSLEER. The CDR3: CASSQSRQGEYEQYF. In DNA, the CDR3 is TGCGCCAGCAGCCAATCCCGGCAGGGGGAGTACGAGCAGTACTTC.

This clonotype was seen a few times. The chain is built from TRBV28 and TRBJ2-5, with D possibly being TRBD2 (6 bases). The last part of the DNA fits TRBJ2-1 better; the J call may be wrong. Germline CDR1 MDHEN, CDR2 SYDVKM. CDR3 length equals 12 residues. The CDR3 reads CASRGLTGEQFF. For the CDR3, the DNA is TGTGCCAGCAGGGGACTTACCGGTGAGCAGTTCTTC.

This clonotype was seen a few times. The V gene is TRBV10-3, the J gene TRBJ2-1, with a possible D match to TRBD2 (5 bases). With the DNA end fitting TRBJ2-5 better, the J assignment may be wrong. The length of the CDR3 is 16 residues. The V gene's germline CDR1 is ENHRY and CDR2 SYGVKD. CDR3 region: CAISRPEAGAEETQYF. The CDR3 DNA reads TGTGCCATCAGTCGCCCCGAGGCGGGCGCCGAAGAGACCCAGTACTTC.

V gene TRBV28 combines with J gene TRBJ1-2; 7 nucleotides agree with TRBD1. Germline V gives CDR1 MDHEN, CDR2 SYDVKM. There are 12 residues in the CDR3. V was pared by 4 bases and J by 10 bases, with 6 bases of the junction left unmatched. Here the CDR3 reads CASSSGQPFYTF. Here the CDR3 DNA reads TGTGCCAGCAGTTCGGGACAGCCCTTCTACACCTTC.

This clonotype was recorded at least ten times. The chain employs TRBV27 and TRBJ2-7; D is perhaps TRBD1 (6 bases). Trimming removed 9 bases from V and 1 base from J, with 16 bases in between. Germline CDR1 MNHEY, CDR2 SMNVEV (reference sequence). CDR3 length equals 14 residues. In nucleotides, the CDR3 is TGTGCCAGTCCTGACAGGCTAATTTCCTACGAGCAGTACTTC. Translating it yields CASPDRLISYEQYF.

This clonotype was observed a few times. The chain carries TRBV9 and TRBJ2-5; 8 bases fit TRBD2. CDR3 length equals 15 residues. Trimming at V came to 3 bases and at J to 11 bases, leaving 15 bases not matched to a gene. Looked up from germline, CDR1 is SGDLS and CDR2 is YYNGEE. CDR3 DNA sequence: TGTGCCAGCAGCGGATCTGGCGGGCGGGGGGAGGAGCAGTACTTC. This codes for CASSGSGGRGEEQYF.

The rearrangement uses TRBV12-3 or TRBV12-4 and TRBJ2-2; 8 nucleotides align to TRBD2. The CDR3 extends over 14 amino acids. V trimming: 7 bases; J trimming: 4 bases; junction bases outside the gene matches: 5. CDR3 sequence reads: CASNPSGGTGELFF. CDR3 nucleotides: TGTGCCAGCAACCCCAGCGGGGGCACCGGGGAGCTGTTTTTT.

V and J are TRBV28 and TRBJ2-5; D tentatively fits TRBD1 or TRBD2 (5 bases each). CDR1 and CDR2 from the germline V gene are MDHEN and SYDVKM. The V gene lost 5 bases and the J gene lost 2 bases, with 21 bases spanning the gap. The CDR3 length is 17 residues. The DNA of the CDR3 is TGTGCCAGCAGTCTTATCGGGGCCAGGGTCGATCAAGAGACCCAGTACTTC. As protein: CASSLIGARVDQETQYF. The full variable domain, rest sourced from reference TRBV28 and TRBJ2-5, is DVKVTQSSRYLVKRTGEKVFLECVQDMDHENMFWYRQDPGLGLRLIYFSYDVKMKEKGDIPEGYSVSREKKERFSLILESASTNQTSMYLCASSLIGARVDQETQYFGPGTRLLVL.

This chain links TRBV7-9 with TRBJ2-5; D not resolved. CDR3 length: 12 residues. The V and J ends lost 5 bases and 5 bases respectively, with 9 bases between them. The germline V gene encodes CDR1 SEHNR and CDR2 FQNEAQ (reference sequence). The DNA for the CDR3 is TGTGCCAGCAGCCCCAACACGGAGACCCAGTACTTC. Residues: CASSPNTETQYF.